This paragraph reports one T cell receptor (beta chain). This entry is derived from a study of shared clonotypes between healthy human individuals. As for the study in general: Every donor yielded three CD4 naive, three CD4 memory, two CD8 naive and one CD8 memory plate.

Each donor was a Caucasian adult residing in Nashville, Tennessee. The sorted-subset replicate PCRs were given about 200 ng DNA, which is tens of thousands of T cell genomes. Sequencing used immunoSEQ multiplex PCR; TCRdb keeps in-frame clones, though not all of them. Of around 2.1 million clones listed, more than 90% are singletons. The sample was naive CD4+ T cells sorted from blood. Subset here: CD45RA+ positively selected. The clonotype was recovered from a man between 18 and 29 years old in good health.

The chain's CDR3 is CASSPQIETNEQFF. The CDR3 DNA reads as TGTGCCAGCAGCCCCCAGATTGAGACCAATGAGCAGTTCTTC. The chain has TRBV9 and TRBJ2-1; D is undetermined. This CDR3 has 14 residues. CDR1 is SGDLS and CDR2 is YYNGEE in the germline V gene. V lost 4 bases, J lost 6 bases, and 14 bases lay in between.